Presented here are 5 T cell receptor beta chains from one specimen sequenced in a study of beta chain features in type 1 diabetes. Study results and caveats: When Type 1 diabetes patients were examined, their TCRB CDR3s proved moderately but significantly shorter in all four CD4+ subsets.

Their recognized antigens are unknown. Reverse transcription of all isolated RNA meant that expressed TCRB transcripts were sequenced. Using immunoSEQ multiplex PCR, the repertoire was profiled, and TCRdb retains in-frame clones only, with some absent. The profile covers roughly 140,000 clones, with about a tenth appearing a single time and roughly 0.5% taken by the ten largest. Sequenced: central memory CD4+ T cells from blood. The receptors were sampled from a young man with type 1 diabetes.

This clone turned up a few times. The J gene is TRBJ2-3, the V gene TRBV29-1; 9 bases align to TRBD2. CDR3 length: 14 amino acids. Looked up from germline, CDR1 is SQVTM and CDR2 is ANQGSEA. The CDR3, as DNA: TGCAGGGGTAGCCTGGGCGGGAGGGCAGATACGCAGTATTTT. Translated, it gives CRGSLGGRADTQYF.

This clone has more than one count but fewer than ten. The rearrangement joins TRBV4-1 to TRBJ2-1, with D uncertain. The ends were cut back, 0 bases at V and 9 bases at J, with 9 bases in the middle. Per the germline V gene, CDR1 is MGHRA and CDR2 is YSYEKL. The CDR3 consists of 13 residues. CDR3 loop: CASSQDGVGEQFF. Here the CDR3 DNA reads TGCGCCAGCAGCCAAGATGGAGTTGGTGAGCAGTTCTTC.

This clone came up a few times. The gene calls are TRBV6-5 and TRBJ2-7; possible D gene TRBD2, 5 bases. CDR1 is MNHEY and CDR2 is SVGAGI in the germline V gene. Trimming pared 3 bases from V and 0 bases from J, leaving 12 bases between. The CDR3 length is 15 residues. The CDR3 nucleotides are TGTGCCAGCAGTTATTATGGGGAGAGCTCCTACGAGCAGTACTTC. It translates to CASSYYGESSYEQYF.

In DNA, the CDR3 is TGTGCCAGCAGCTTAGGGGCAGCTATAAACACCGGGGAGCTGTTTTTT. It specifies CASSLGAAINTGELFF. This chain links TRBV7-9 with TRBJ2-2; no firm D call. There are 16 residues in the CDR3. Germline CDR1 SEHNR, CDR2 FQNEAQ (reference sequence). Trimming shortened V by 1 base and J by 2 bases, and 11 bases separated the two germline ends.

The chain uses TRBV29-1 and TRBJ2-7, with unresolved D. Germline V CDR1 and CDR2: SQVTM, ANQGSEA. The CDR3 has 13 amino acids. Trimming shortened V by 0 bases and J by 3 bases, and 9 bases separated the two germline ends. CDR3 nucleotide sequence: TGCAGCGTTGAAGAAGGCGCGGACTACGAGCAGTACTTC. Encoded protein: CSVEEGADYEQYF.